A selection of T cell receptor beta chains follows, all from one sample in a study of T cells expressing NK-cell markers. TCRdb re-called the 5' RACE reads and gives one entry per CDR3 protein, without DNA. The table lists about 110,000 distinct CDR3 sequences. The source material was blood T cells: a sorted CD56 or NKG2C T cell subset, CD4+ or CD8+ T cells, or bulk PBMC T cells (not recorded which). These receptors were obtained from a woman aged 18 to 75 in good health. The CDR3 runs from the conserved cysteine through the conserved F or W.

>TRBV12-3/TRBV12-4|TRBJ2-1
CASSYDGGNEQFF
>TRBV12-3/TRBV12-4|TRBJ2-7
CASSLPGGAYEQYF
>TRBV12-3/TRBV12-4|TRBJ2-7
CASSLTSGRYNEQYF
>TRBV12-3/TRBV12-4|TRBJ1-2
CARPGGFNYGYTF
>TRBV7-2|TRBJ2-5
CASSIKGGGPGETQYF
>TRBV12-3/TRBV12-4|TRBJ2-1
CASSLSGRANEQFF
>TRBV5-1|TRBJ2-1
CASSLAIAPNEQFF
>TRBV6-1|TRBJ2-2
CASTLGTGRTGELFF
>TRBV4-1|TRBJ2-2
CASSQDSRELFF
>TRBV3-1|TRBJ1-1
CASSQEPSFSNTEAFF
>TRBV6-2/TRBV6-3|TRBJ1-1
CASSPTPGQGPNTEAFF
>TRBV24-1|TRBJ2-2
CATSDRNGELFF
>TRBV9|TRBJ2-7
CASSVETSYEQYF
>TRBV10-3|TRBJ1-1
CAISESGGTEAFF
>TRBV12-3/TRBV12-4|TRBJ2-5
CASRAGLRETQYF
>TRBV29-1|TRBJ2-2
CSAPGGTGELFF
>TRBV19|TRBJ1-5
CASSMAAGIYQPQHF
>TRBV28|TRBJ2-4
CASSFRDSLAKNIQYF
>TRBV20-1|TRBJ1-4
CSARGVDKGGEKLFF
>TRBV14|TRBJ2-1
CASSPVEMTGLYNEQFF
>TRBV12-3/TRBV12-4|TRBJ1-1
CASSPPEGLNTEAFF
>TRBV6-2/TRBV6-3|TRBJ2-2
CASTRNGELFF
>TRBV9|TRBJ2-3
CASSVRGEDTQYF